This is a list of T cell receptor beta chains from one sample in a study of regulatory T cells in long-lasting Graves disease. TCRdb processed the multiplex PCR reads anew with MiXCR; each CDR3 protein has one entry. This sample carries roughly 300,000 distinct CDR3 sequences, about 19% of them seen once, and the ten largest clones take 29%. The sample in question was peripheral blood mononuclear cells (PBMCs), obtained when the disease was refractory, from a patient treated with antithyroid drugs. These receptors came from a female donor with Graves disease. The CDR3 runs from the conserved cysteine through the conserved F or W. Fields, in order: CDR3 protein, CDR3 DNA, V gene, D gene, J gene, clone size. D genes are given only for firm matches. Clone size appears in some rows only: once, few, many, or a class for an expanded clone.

cdr3_aa: CATSDHTTASNQPQHF
cdr3_nt: TGTGCCACCAGTGATCATACGACAGCGAGCAATCAGCCCCAGCATTTT
v_call: TRBV24-1
d_call: NA
j_call: TRBJ1-5
clone_size: many

cdr3_aa: CSVGGTSGSHTQYF
cdr3_nt: TGCAGCGTTGGTGGGACTAGCGGCTCGCATACGCAGTATTTT
v_call: TRBV29-1
d_call: TRBD2
j_call: TRBJ2-3
clone_size: few

cdr3_aa: CASSQTSGRLTFYF
cdr3_nt: TGTGCCAGCAGCCAAACTAGCGGGAGACTTACTTTCTACTTC
v_call: TRBV3-1
d_call: TRBD2
j_call: TRBJ2-7
clone_size: many

cdr3_aa: CATSDPYTKEQYF
cdr3_nt: TGTGCCACCAGTGATCCATACACGAAGGAGCAGTACTTC
v_call: TRBV24-1
d_call: NA
j_call: TRBJ2-7
clone_size: NA

cdr3_aa: CSARDLVGVRGSNYGYTF
cdr3_nt: TGCAGTGCTAGAGACCTAGTAGGCGTGAGGGGATCTAACTATGGCTACACCTTC
v_call: TRBV20-1
d_call: NA
j_call: TRBJ1-2
clone_size: many

cdr3_aa: CASSQGRGLVTEAFF
cdr3_nt: TGTGCCAGCAGCCAAGGCAGGGGGCTGGTCACTGAAGCTTTCTTT
v_call: TRBV14
d_call: TRBD1
j_call: TRBJ1-1
clone_size: few

cdr3_aa: CSARDRDRGSNTEAFF
cdr3_nt: TGCAGTGCTAGGGACCGGGACAGAGGATCGAACACTGAAGCTTTCTTT
v_call: TRBV20-1
d_call: TRBD1
j_call: TRBJ1-1
clone_size: many

cdr3_aa: CASTKRPTGEETQYF
cdr3_nt: TGTGCCAGCACCAAAAGGCCGACAGGGGAAGAGACCCAGTACTTC
v_call: TRBV5-8
d_call: TRBD1
j_call: TRBJ2-5
clone_size: many

cdr3_aa: CASSLARIRSNQPQHF
cdr3_nt: TGTGCCAGCAGCTTAGCTCGGATTCGCAGCAATCAGCCCCAGCATTTT
v_call: TRBV7-8
d_call: NA
j_call: TRBJ1-5
clone_size: many

cdr3_aa: CASSLGQAAETQYF
cdr3_nt: TGTGCCAGCAGCTTAGGACAGGCGGCAGAGACCCAGTACTTC
v_call: TRBV7-9
d_call: NA
j_call: TRBJ2-5
clone_size: many

cdr3_aa: CSARDYWRGGDHNEQFF
cdr3_nt: TGCAGTGCTAGAGATTATTGGCGCGGGGGGGACCACAATGAGCAGTTCTTC
v_call: TRBV20-1
d_call: TRBD2
j_call: TRBJ2-1
clone_size: NA

cdr3_aa: CASSRTAGRNTIYF
cdr3_nt: TGTGCCAGCAGTCGGACCGCGGGTCGAAACACCATATATTTT
v_call: TRBV28
d_call: NA
j_call: TRBJ1-3
clone_size: few

cdr3_aa: CASQTWTATNEKLFF
cdr3_nt: TGTGCCAGCCAAACCTGGACGGCAACTAATGAAAAACTGTTTTTT
v_call: TRBV19
d_call: NA
j_call: TRBJ1-4
clone_size: NA

cdr3_aa: CAWSVVRESDIEQYF
cdr3_nt: TGTGCCTGGAGTGTGGTGCGGGAGTCTGACATCGAGCAGTACTTC
v_call: TRBV30
d_call: TRBD2
j_call: TRBJ2-7
clone_size: NA

cdr3_aa: CASSLAGLGYGYTF
cdr3_nt: TGTGCCAGCAGTTTAGCGGGTTTGGGCTATGGCTACACCTTC
v_call: TRBV28
d_call: NA
j_call: TRBJ1-2
clone_size: many

cdr3_aa: CASRLADTRGLFF
cdr3_nt: TGTGCCAGTAGGCTAGCGGATACCCGGGGGCTGTTTTTT
v_call: TRBV19
d_call: TRBD2
j_call: TRBJ2-2
clone_size: NA

cdr3_aa: CASSQVGVGNTEAFF
cdr3_nt: TGTGCCAGCAGCCAGGTGGGGGTTGGGAACACTGAAGCTTTCTTT
v_call: TRBV11-2
d_call: NA
j_call: TRBJ1-1
clone_size: many

cdr3_aa: CASSKWDGNQPQHF
cdr3_nt: TGTGCCAGCAGTAAATGGGACGGTAATCAGCCCCAGCATTTT
v_call: TRBV6-1
d_call: NA
j_call: TRBJ1-5
clone_size: many

cdr3_aa: CASSLEGGGWLTEAFF
cdr3_nt: TGTGCCAGCAGCTTAGAAGGGGGCGGTTGGCTAACTGAAGCTTTCTTT
v_call: TRBV11-2
d_call: TRBD1
j_call: TRBJ1-1
clone_size: many

cdr3_aa: CASSFPGWVNGNTIYF
cdr3_nt: TGTGCCAGCAGTTTCCCGGGTTGGGTAAATGGAAACACCATATATTTT
v_call: TRBV12-3/TRBV12-4
d_call: NA
j_call: TRBJ1-3
clone_size: many

cdr3_aa: CASSRTGTGGRAFF
cdr3_nt: TGCGCCAGCAGCCGTACCGGGACAGGGGGGAGAGCTTTCTTT
v_call: TRBV4-3
d_call: TRBD1
j_call: TRBJ1-1
clone_size: NA

cdr3_aa: CASTDGAGNYGYTF
cdr3_nt: TGTGCCAGCACCGACGGGGCAGGCAACTATGGCTACACCTTC
v_call: TRBV9
d_call: NA
j_call: TRBJ1-2
clone_size: many

cdr3_aa: CSARPSSGGGQFF
cdr3_nt: TGCAGTGCTAGACCCTCCAGCGGGGGTGGGCAGTTCTTC
v_call: TRBV20-1
d_call: TRBD2
j_call: TRBJ2-1
clone_size: NA

cdr3_aa: CAGVVRETQYF
cdr3_nt: TGTGCCGGAGTTGTCCGGGAGACCCAGTACTTC
v_call: TRBV6-2/TRBV6-3
d_call: NA
j_call: TRBJ2-5
clone_size: many

cdr3_aa: CASSVAGSEVYEQHF
cdr3_nt: TGTGCCAGCAGCGTGGCAGGTTCAGAGGTGTACGAGCAGCACTTC
v_call: TRBV9
d_call: NA
j_call: TRBJ2-7
clone_size: NA

cdr3_aa: CAISESGHTEAFF
cdr3_nt: TGTGCCATCAGTGAGTCAGGGCACACTGAAGCTTTCTTT
v_call: TRBV10-3
d_call: NA
j_call: TRBJ1-1
clone_size: many

cdr3_aa: CSVKARTILAETQYF
cdr3_nt: TGCAGTGTTAAGGCAAGGACGATATTAGCAGAGACCCAGTACTTC
v_call: TRBV20-1
d_call: NA
j_call: TRBJ2-5
clone_size: NA

cdr3_aa: CASSELSGSTDTQYF
cdr3_nt: TGTGCCAGCAGTGAACTGAGCGGCAGCACAGATACGCAGTATTTT
v_call: TRBV2
d_call: NA
j_call: TRBJ2-3
clone_size: few

cdr3_aa: CASSKGNRARNTEAFF
cdr3_nt: TGTGCCAGCAGTAAGGGTAACAGGGCGAGGAACACTGAAGCTTTCTTT
v_call: TRBV6-1
d_call: NA
j_call: TRBJ1-1
clone_size: many

cdr3_aa: CASSIDPRTPKQYF
cdr3_nt: TGTGCCAGTAGTATAGATCCCCGGACCCCGAAGCAGTACTTC
v_call: TRBV19
d_call: NA
j_call: TRBJ2-7
clone_size: NA

cdr3_aa: CASSLESSRVYNSPLHF
cdr3_nt: TGTGCCAGCAGCTTAGAATCCTCCAGGGTCTATAATTCACCCCTCCACTTT
v_call: TRBV7-8
d_call: NA
j_call: TRBJ1-6
clone_size: many

cdr3_aa: CASSLSRFSYEQYF
cdr3_nt: TGTGCCAGCAGCTTATCGCGGTTCTCCTACGAGCAGTACTTC
v_call: TRBV7-8
d_call: NA
j_call: TRBJ2-7
clone_size: few

cdr3_aa: CASSQLQGGGGGYTF
cdr3_nt: TGCGCCAGCAGCCAACTACAGGGTGGCGGTGGGGGCTACACCTTC
v_call: TRBV4-1
d_call: NA
j_call: TRBJ1-2
clone_size: few

cdr3_aa: CASSPGLARVVGELFF
cdr3_nt: TGTGCCAGCAGTCCTGGACTAGCGAGGGTCGTCGGGGAGCTGTTTTTT
v_call: TRBV2
d_call: TRBD2
j_call: TRBJ2-2
clone_size: NA

cdr3_aa: CASKAPLGYTF
cdr3_nt: TGTGCCTCGAAGGCCCCCCTTGGCTACACCTTC
v_call: TRBV30
d_call: NA
j_call: TRBJ1-2
clone_size: many

cdr3_aa: CSAIRTGYHEQYF
cdr3_nt: TGCAGTGCTATCCGGACAGGGTACCACGAGCAGTACTTC
v_call: TRBV20-1
d_call: TRBD1
j_call: TRBJ2-7
clone_size: few

cdr3_aa: CASRSAAGELFF
cdr3_nt: TGTGCCAGCAGGTCTGCGGCCGGGGAGCTGTTTTTT
v_call: TRBV11-3
d_call: NA
j_call: TRBJ2-2
clone_size: few

cdr3_aa: CASVGSLRTGQNTGELFF
cdr3_nt: TGTGCCAGCGTGGGCTCCTTACGGACGGGCCAAAACACCGGGGAGCTGTTTTTT
v_call: TRBV7-9
d_call: NA
j_call: TRBJ2-2
clone_size: few

cdr3_aa: CASGGARSRAQYF
cdr3_nt: TGTGCCAGCGGGGGAGCCCGTTCCCGGGCCCAGTACTTC
v_call: TRBV7-6
d_call: NA
j_call: TRBJ2-5
clone_size: NA

cdr3_aa: CASSYIMESHEQYF
cdr3_nt: TGTGCCAGCAGTTACATCATGGAGTCCCACGAGCAGTACTTC
v_call: TRBV6-2/TRBV6-3
d_call: NA
j_call: TRBJ2-7
clone_size: few

cdr3_aa: CASSPPYVSLKGYTF
cdr3_nt: TGTGCCAGCAGCCCCCCGTACGTGAGCCTAAAGGGCTACACCTTC
v_call: TRBV7-9
d_call: NA
j_call: TRBJ1-2
clone_size: NA

cdr3_aa: CASSRGTGPQETQYF
cdr3_nt: TGTGCCAGCAGTCGGGGGACAGGGCCCCAAGAGACCCAGTACTTC
v_call: TRBV27
d_call: TRBD1
j_call: TRBJ2-5
clone_size: few

cdr3_aa: CASTNGPSSSGETQYF
cdr3_nt: TGTGCCAGCACCAATGGCCCCTCCTCTTCCGGGGAGACCCAGTACTTC
v_call: TRBV5-5
d_call: NA
j_call: TRBJ2-5
clone_size: few

cdr3_aa: CASKRIGRDPFYGYTF
cdr3_nt: TGTGCCAGTAAAAGGATCGGCAGAGATCCTTTTTATGGCTACACCTTC
v_call: TRBV19
d_call: NA
j_call: TRBJ1-2
clone_size: few

cdr3_aa: CASSPLRGFKRTEAFF
cdr3_nt: TGTGCCAGCAGCCCCCTAAGAGGGTTCAAACGAACTGAAGCTTTCTTT
v_call: TRBV11-2
d_call: NA
j_call: TRBJ1-1
clone_size: many

cdr3_aa: CASRNRPTNEKLFF
cdr3_nt: TGTGCCAGCAGAAACAGGCCCACTAATGAAAAACTGTTTTTT
v_call: TRBV12-3/TRBV12-4
d_call: NA
j_call: TRBJ1-4
clone_size: many

cdr3_aa: CASSLFVQGVSNQPQHF
cdr3_nt: TGTGCCAGCAGCTTATTTGTCCAGGGGGTGAGCAATCAGCCCCAGCATTTT
v_call: TRBV7-9
d_call: TRBD1
j_call: TRBJ1-5
clone_size: NA

cdr3_aa: CASSRLQADTGELFF
cdr3_nt: TGTGCCAGCTCACGCCTACAGGCCGACACCGGGGAGCTGTTTTTT
v_call: TRBV18
d_call: NA
j_call: TRBJ2-2
clone_size: few

cdr3_aa: CASTDSSPYEQYF
cdr3_nt: TGTGCCAGCACCGACTCCTCCCCCTACGAGCAGTACTTC
v_call: TRBV6-1
d_call: NA
j_call: TRBJ2-7
clone_size: many

cdr3_aa: CASNPGQGTNTGELFF
cdr3_nt: TGTGCCAGCAACCCGGGACAGGGAACGAACACCGGGGAGCTGTTTTTT
v_call: TRBV11-1
d_call: TRBD1
j_call: TRBJ2-2
clone_size: NA

cdr3_aa: CASSLRWVLNTEAFF
cdr3_nt: TGTGCCAGCAGCTTGCGTTGGGTTCTGAACACTGAAGCTTTCTTT
v_call: TRBV5-8
d_call: NA
j_call: TRBJ1-1
clone_size: NA

cdr3_aa: CASSSRGGTYEQYF
cdr3_nt: TGTGCCAGCAGCTCCCGGGGGGGGACCTACGAGCAGTACTTC
v_call: TRBV7-9
d_call: TRBD2
j_call: TRBJ2-7
clone_size: few

cdr3_aa: CSARGLAGYFGNEQFF
cdr3_nt: TGCAGTGCTAGAGGACTAGCGGGATACTTCGGTAATGAGCAGTTCTTC
v_call: TRBV20-1
d_call: TRBD2
j_call: TRBJ2-1
clone_size: NA